The rows below give T cell receptor beta chains drawn from one sample of a study of cytomegalovirus exposure and HLA in healthy donors. The protocol was immunoSEQ multiplex PCR, while the TCRdb copy is restricted to in-frame clones and leaves out a portion. The sample carries about 220,000 clones, 87% recorded once. Input material: PBMCs. These receptor sequences come from a man aged 18 to 35 in good health and CMV-seronegative. The CDR3 runs from the conserved cysteine through the conserved F or W. A D gene is named only where the DNA matches it firmly. Not every row has a clone size; where given, it reads once, few, many or a size class.

J gene | D gene | clone size | CDR3 length | V gene | CDR3 protein | CDR3 DNA
TRBJ2-2 | TRBD2 | . | 15 | TRBV11-2 | CASSKGLAGVGELFF | TGTGCCAGCAGCAAAGGACTAGCGGGAGTGGGGGAGCTGTTTTTT
TRBJ2-1 | TRBD2 | . | 15 | TRBV2 | CASSESLAVGNEQFF | TGTGCCAGCAGTGAAAGCCTAGCGGTGGGCAATGAGCAGTTCTTC
TRBJ2-5 | TRBD1 | . | 14 | TRBV4-1 | CASSPRQGGETQYF | TGCGCCAGCAGCCCGAGACAGGGGGGAGAGACCCAGTACTTC
TRBJ2-3 | . | few | 15 | TRBV4-2 | CASSQGARNTDTQYF | TGTGCCAGCAGCCAGGGGGCGAGAAACACAGATACGCAGTATTTT
TRBJ1-3 | . | . | 17 | TRBV7-2 | CASSLISEFSTGNTIYF | TGTGCCAGCAGCTTAATCTCGGAGTTTTCTACTGGAAACACCATATATTTT
TRBJ2-7 | . | . | 13 | TRBV27 | CASSFRPQYEQYF | TGTGCCAGCAGTTTTCGTCCCCAGTACGAGCAGTACTTC
TRBJ2-2 | . | once | 15 | TRBV7-2 | CASSLGVAVTGELFF | TGTGCCAGCAGCTTAGGGGTCGCGGTCACCGGGGAGCTGTTTTTT
TRBJ1-6 | TRBD1 | . | 14 | TRBV25-1 | CASALGTGNSPLHF | TGTGCCAGTGCCTTGGGGACAGGGAATTCACCCCTCCACTTT
TRBJ2-1 | TRBD2 | . | 15 | TRBV9 | CASSISGDAYNEQFF | TGTGCCAGCAGTATTAGCGGGGATGCCTACAATGAGCAGTTCTTC
TRBJ2-7 | TRBD2 | . | 14 | TRBV5-4 | CASSFSSGSREQYF | TGTGCCAGCAGCTTTTCTAGCGGGAGTCGCGAGCAGTACTTC
TRBJ2-2 | TRBD2 | few | 16 | TRBV5-4 | CASSLGTRGGSGELFF | TGTGCCAGCAGCTTGGGAACGCGGGGGGGCAGCGGGGAGCTGTTTTTT
TRBJ1-6 | . | . | 12 | TRBV2 | CASRGANSPLHF | TGTGCCAGCAGAGGGGCAAATTCACCCCTCCACTTT
TRBJ1-5 | TRBD1 | . | 15 | TRBV14 | CASSPGTGGNQPQHF | TGTGCCAGCAGCCCAGGGACAGGGGGCAATCAGCCCCAGCATTTT
TRBJ2-3 | . | . | 14 | TRBV7-6 | CASTSVGGPDTQYF | TGTGCCAGCACTTCCGTGGGGGGGCCAGATACGCAGTATTTT
TRBJ1-3 | TRBD1 | . | 14 | TRBV10-2 | CASSEGTGGNTIYF | TGCGCCAGCAGCGAAGGGACAGGTGGAAACACCATATATTTT
TRBJ2-5 | . | . | 14 | TRBV4-2 | CASSQESLAETQYF | TGTGCCAGCAGCCAAGAGTCCTTAGCAGAGACCCAGTACTTC
TRBJ2-2 | TRBD1 | . | 15 | TRBV29-1 | CSVEGRGPNTGELFF | TGCAGCGTTGAAGGAAGGGGGCCGAATACCGGGGAGCTGTTTTTT
TRBJ2-5 | TRBD2 | . | 16 | TRBV12-5 | CASGPWTSGREGTQYF | TGTGCTAGTGGTCCCTGGACTAGCGGGAGGGAAGGGACCCAGTACTTC
TRBJ2-1 | TRBD2 | . | 15 | TRBV9 | CASSISSGGYNEQFF | TGTGCCAGCAGCATAAGTAGCGGGGGTTACAATGAGCAGTTCTTC
TRBJ1-2 | . | few | 15 | TRBV7-9 | CASSLLGSGIHGYTF | TGTGCCAGCAGCTTACTTGGTTCAGGGATCCATGGCTACACCTTC
TRBJ2-7 | TRBD1 | . | 16 | TRBV7-9 | CASSLFFGTGRNEQYF | TGTGCCAGCAGCTTATTCTTCGGGACAGGAAGAAACGAGCAGTACTTC
TRBJ1-1 | . | . | 13 | TRBV11-3 | CASSRTANTEAFF | TGTGCCAGCAGCCGGACAGCAAACACTGAAGCTTTCTTT
TRBJ2-7 | TRBD1 | . | 15 | TRBV4-1 | CASSQRDRDRVAQYF | TGCGCCAGCAGCCAAAGGGACCGGGACAGGGTAGCGCAGTACTTC
TRBJ2-5 | . | . | 17 | TRBV5-6 | CASSDLGLLISSETQYF | TGTGCCAGCAGCGACCTCGGACTTCTTATTTCGTCTGAGACCCAGTACTTC
TRBJ1-2 | . | . | 15 | TRBV5-6 | CASSLVGGSNYGYTF | TGTGCCAGCAGCTTGGTGGGAGGGTCTAACTATGGCTACACCTTC
TRBJ2-7 | . | . | 11 | TRBV28 | CASSLTAEQYF | TGTGCCAGCAGTTTGACAGCGGAGCAGTACTTC
TRBJ1-2 | . | . | 14 | TRBV19 | CASSPAALSYGYTF | TGTGCCAGTAGTCCAGCAGCGCTATCCTATGGCTACACCTTC
TRBJ2-1 | . | . | 14 | TRBV7-9 | CASSLSNLPGEQFF | TGTGCCAGCAGCTTATCTAACCTCCCGGGTGAGCAGTTCTTC
TRBJ1-2 | . | . | 14 | TRBV28 | CASSPPHSNYGYTF | TGTGCCAGCAGTCCCCCCCACAGTAACTATGGCTACACCTTC
TRBJ2-7 | . | . | 13 | TRBV6-1 | CASTRDTKYEQYF | TGTGCCAGCACCCGGGACACCAAGTACGAGCAGTACTTC
TRBJ1-2 | . | few | 8 | TRBV29-1 | CSVEGRTF | TGCAGCGTTGAGGGGCGCACCTTC
TRBJ1-2 | . | . | 17 | TRBV27 | CASSFIGRVPLGYGYTF | TGTGCCAGCAGTTTCATTGGCAGGGTCCCACTTGGCTATGGCTACACCTTC
TRBJ2-5 | . | . | 15 | TRBV5-1 | CASSLVASGGETQYF | TGCGCCAGCAGCTTGGTCGCTTCAGGAGGGGAGACCCAGTACTTC
TRBJ2-7 | TRBD2 | . | 13 | TRBV7-8 | CASSPRGDYEQYF | TGTGCCAGCAGCCCGCGGGGGGACTACGAGCAGTACTTC
TRBJ2-7 | TRBD1 | . | 15 | TRBV5-1 | CASGTGGADSYEQYF | TGCGCCAGCGGAACAGGGGGTGCCGACTCCTACGAGCAGTACTTC
TRBJ1-6 | . | . | 15 | TRBV7-9 | CASSRTEFTNSPLHF | TGTGCCAGCAGCCGGACAGAGTTCACTAATTCACCCCTCCACTTT
TRBJ2-2 | TRBD1 | . | 15 | TRBV5-4 | CASSNRDSLTGELFF | TGTGCCAGCAGCAACCGGGACAGCCTTACCGGGGAGCTGTTTTTT
TRBJ1-2 | . | once | 14 | TRBV10-3 | CAISDGWSGYGYTF | TGTGCCATCAGTGATGGTTGGAGCGGCTATGGCTACACCTTC
TRBJ1-2 | . | . | 12 | TRBV28 | CASAVQDYGYTF | TGTGCCAGCGCCGTACAGGACTATGGCTACACCTTC
TRBJ2-1 | TRBD2 | . | 19 | TRBV27 | CASGSPSGRHSYSYNEQFF | TGTGCCAGCGGGTCCCCTAGCGGGAGGCACTCCTACTCCTACAATGAGCAGTTCTTC
TRBJ1-2 | . | . | 14 | TRBV6-1 | CASSEARGAYGYTF | TGTGCCAGCAGTGAAGCACGAGGAGCCTATGGCTACACCTTC
TRBJ1-5 | . | . | 13 | TRBV27 | CASSFGGSQPQHF | TGTGCCAGCAGTTTCGGGGGTAGTCAGCCCCAGCATTTT
TRBJ2-1 | . | . | 16 | TRBV27 | CASSHYQGTALFEQFF | TGTGCCAGCAGCCACTACCAGGGCACCGCCCTTTTCGAGCAGTTCTTC
TRBJ2-5 | TRBD2 | once | 14 | TRBV6-6 | CASSDLAGVKTQYF | TGTGCCAGCAGCGATCTAGCGGGGGTCAAGACCCAGTACTTC
TRBJ1-5 | . | . | 13 | TRBV19 | CASSIPGGQPQHF | TGTGCCAGTAGTATCCCGGGGGGTCAGCCCCAGCATTTT
TRBJ1-2 | . | . | 14 | TRBV28 | CASSTQAQGYGYTF | TGTGCCAGCAGTACACAAGCCCAGGGGTATGGCTACACCTTC
TRBJ2-7 | . | once | 13 | TRBV19 | CASRQGPSYEQYF | TGTGCCAGTAGACAGGGTCCCTCCTACGAGCAGTACTTC
TRBJ1-1 | . | . | 15 | TRBV7-9 | CASSLGGLGNTEAFF | TGTGCCAGCAGCTTAGGAGGGTTGGGGAACACTGAAGCTTTCTTT
TRBJ1-5 | TRBD1 | . | 15 | TRBV6-1 | CASSERDRGTQPQHF | TGTGCCAGCAGTGAAAGGGACAGGGGCACTCAGCCCCAGCATTTT
TRBJ2-5 | TRBD1 | . | 14 | TRBV13 | CASTAGDRGETQYF | TGTGCCAGCACCGCCGGAGACAGGGGAGAGACCCAGTACTTC
TRBJ1-4 | TRBD1 | . | 15 | TRBV7-6 | CASSSPTGVDEKLFF | TGTGCCAGCAGCTCCCCGACAGGGGTGGACGAAAAACTGTTTTTT
TRBJ2-1 | . | . | 16 | TRBV7-7 | CASSLAVTGAYNEQFF | TGTGCCAGCAGCTTGGCCGTCACGGGGGCCTACAATGAGCAGTTCTTC
TRBJ2-2 | TRBD1 | . | 15 | TRBV12-5 | CASGPGTGNTGELFF | TGTGCTAGTGGCCCTGGGACAGGGAACACCGGGGAGCTGTTTTTT
TRBJ1-1 | . | . | 14 | TRBV4-3 | CASSQGGVRTEAFF | TGCGCCAGCAGCCAAGGGGGAGTCCGCACTGAAGCTTTCTTT